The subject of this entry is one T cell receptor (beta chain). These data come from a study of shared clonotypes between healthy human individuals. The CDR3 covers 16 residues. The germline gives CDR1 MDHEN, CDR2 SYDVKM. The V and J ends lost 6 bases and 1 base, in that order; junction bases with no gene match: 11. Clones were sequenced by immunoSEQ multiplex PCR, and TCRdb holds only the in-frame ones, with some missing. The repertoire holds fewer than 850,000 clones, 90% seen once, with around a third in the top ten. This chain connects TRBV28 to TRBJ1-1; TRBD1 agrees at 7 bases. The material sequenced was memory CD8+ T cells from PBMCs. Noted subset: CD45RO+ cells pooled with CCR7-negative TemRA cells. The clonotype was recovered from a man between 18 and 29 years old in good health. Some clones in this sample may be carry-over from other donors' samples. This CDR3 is CASSYLYRGGNTEAFF. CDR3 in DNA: TGTGCCAGCAGCTACCTCTACAGGGGAGGGAACACTGAAGCTTTCTTT.